This T cell receptor beta chain emerged from a study of T-cell reconstitution after alpha-beta-depleted transplantation in children. The V and J ends lost 3 bases and 3 bases respectively, with 12 bases between them. This CDR3 contains 14 residues. Looked up from germline, CDR1 is DFQATT and CDR2 is SNEGSKA (reference sequence). The table lists this clonotype with a few counts. Researchers prepared the TCRbeta library using unique molecular identifiers, the study reports. From the PCR reads, TCRdb called clonotypes with MiXCR, one entry per CDR3 protein. The sample has around 480,000 distinct CDR3 sequences, about 33% seen once.

The sequencing used PBMCs from the stem cell graft donor, collected from the stem cell graft. This clonotype originated in a human donor who donated a stem cell graft to a child with aplastic anemia. The chain recombines TRBV20-1 with TRBJ1-5; unclear D gene. CDR3 in DNA: TGCAGTGCTAGCGCAGCTAGAAACAATCAGCCCCAGCATTTT. Translation gives CSASAARNNQPQHF.